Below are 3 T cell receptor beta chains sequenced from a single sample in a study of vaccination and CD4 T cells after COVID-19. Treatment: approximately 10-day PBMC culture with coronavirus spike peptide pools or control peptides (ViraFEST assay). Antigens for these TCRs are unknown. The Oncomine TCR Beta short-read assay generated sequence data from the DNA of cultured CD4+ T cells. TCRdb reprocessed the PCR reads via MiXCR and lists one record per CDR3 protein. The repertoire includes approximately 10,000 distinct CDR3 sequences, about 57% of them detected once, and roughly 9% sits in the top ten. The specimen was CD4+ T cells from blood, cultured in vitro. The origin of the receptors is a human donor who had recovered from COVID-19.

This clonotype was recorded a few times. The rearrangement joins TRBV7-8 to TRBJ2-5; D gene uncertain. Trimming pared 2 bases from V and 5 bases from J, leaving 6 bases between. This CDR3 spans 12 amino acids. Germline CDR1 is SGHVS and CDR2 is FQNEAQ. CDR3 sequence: CASSLTEETQYF. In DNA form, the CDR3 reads TGTGCCAGCAGCTTAACTGAGGAGACCCAGTACTTC.

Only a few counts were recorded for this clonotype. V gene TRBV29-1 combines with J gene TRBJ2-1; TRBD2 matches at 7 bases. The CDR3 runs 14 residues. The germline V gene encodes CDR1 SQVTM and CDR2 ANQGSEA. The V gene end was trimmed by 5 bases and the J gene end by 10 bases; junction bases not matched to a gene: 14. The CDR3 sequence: CSVRPTSERGEQFF. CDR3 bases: TGCAGCGTTCGACCCACTAGCGAGAGGGGCGAGCAGTTCTTC.

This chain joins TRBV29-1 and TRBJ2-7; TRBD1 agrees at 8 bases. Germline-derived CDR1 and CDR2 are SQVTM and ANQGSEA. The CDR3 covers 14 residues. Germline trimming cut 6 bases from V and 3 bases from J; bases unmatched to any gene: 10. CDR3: CSVTDRGVSYEQYF. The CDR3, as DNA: TGCAGCGTCACCGACAGGGGAGTCAGCTACGAGCAGTACTTC.